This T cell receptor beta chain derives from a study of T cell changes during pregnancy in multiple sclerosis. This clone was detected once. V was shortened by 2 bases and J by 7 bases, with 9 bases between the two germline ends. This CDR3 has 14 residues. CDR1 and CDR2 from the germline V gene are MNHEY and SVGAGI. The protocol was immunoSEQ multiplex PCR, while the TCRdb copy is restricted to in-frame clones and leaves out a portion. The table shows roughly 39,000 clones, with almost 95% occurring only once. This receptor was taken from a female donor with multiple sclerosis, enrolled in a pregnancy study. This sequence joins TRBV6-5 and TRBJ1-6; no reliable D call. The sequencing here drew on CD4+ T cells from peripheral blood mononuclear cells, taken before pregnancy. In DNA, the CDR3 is TGTGCCAGCAGTTACGCTACCGAAAATTCACCCCTCCACTTT. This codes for CASSYATENSPLHF.